The sequence of this T cell receptor (beta chain) was determined in a study of long-term antiretroviral therapy in people with HIV. Germline lookup yields CDR1 SEHNR and CDR2 FQNEAQ (reference sequence). V was trimmed by 1 base and J by 0 bases, leaving 9 bases between them. The CDR3 runs 15 residues. Run at survey level, the immunoSEQ assay was version v3.0. The table came from immunoSEQ multiplex PCR; TCRdb's copy has only in-frame clones and leaves some out. The sample gives more than 20,000 clones, less than 85% of which show up once; around 20% is in the top ten. V and J are TRBV7-9 and TRBJ2-5; D possibly corresponds to TRBD1 (5 bases). The clonotype originates from a man aged 40-50 years with HIV. The sequencing here drew on unsorted PBMCs, taken 0.5 years before starting antiretroviral therapy. As DNA, the CDR3 is TGTGCCAGCAGCTTAGATCCAGGGAACCAAGAGACCCAGTACTTC. Translating gives CASSLDPGNQETQYF.